One and the same sample provided the 27 T cell receptor beta chains below, sequenced in a study of early T cells in non-severe SARS-CoV-2 infection. Each CDR3 protein gets one entry after TCRdb re-called the 5' RACE reads with MiXCR. Of 40,000 to 50,000 distinct CDR3 sequences in the sample, 9.5% to 13% were seen once. Sequences were obtained from whole blood. The receptors come from an adult who was a healthcare worker with PCR-confirmed SARS-CoV-2 infection or an uninfected control (not recorded which).

The rearrangement joins TRBV5-1 to TRBJ2-1, with 13 bases matching TRBD2. Germline-derived CDR1 and CDR2 are SGHRS and YFSETQ. This CDR3 contains 20 residues. Germline trimming cut 2 bases from V and 7 bases from J; bases unmatched to any gene: 18. The CDR3, as DNA: TGCGCCAGCAGCTTCTCTTTACTAGCGGGAGGGCCCGAGTTTAGGAATGAGCAGTTCTTC. Its translation: CASSFSLLAGGPEFRNEQFF.

The chain combines TRBV7-2 with TRBJ2-7; weak D call: TRBD1 (6 bases). V gave up 1 base and J gave up 3 bases, with 16 bases separating them. Looked up from germline, CDR1 is SGHTA and CDR2 is FQGNSA. The CDR3 has 16 residues. The CDR3 sequence: CASSLGPTGNDYEQYF. The CDR3 nucleotides read TGTGCCAGCAGCTTAGGCCCTACAGGGAACGACTACGAGCAGTACTTC.

In this sample, this clonotype turned up many times. The chain has TRBV18 and TRBJ1-2; D is unclear. CDR1 and CDR2 from the germline V gene are KGHSH and LQKENI. The CDR3 length is 12 residues. V lost 4 bases and J 0 bases, leaving 3 bases between the germline ends. CDR3 amino acids: CASSLANYGYTF. The CDR3 bases are TGTGCCAGCTCACTTGCTAACTATGGCTACACCTTC.

This clonotype is labeled as medium-sized (0.01 to 0.1%). The rearrangement links TRBV2 to TRBJ1-4; 9 bases match TRBD1. Trimming at V came to 6 bases and at J to 8 bases, leaving 10 bases not matched to a gene. In germline, CDR1 is SNHLY, CDR2 FYNNEI. CDR3 length: 15 amino acids. In DNA, the CDR3 is TGTGCCAGCAGAAGACAAGGACAGGGGAGCGAAAAACTGTTTTTT. Translation gives CASRRQGQGSEKLFF. The full variable domain, rest sourced from reference TRBV2 and TRBJ1-4, is EPEVTQTPSHQVTQMGQEVILRCVPISNHLYFYWYRQILGQKVEFLVSFYNNEISEKSEIFDDQFSVERPDGSNFTLKIRSTKLEDSAMYFCASRRQGQGSEKLFFGSGTQLSVL.

This clonotype was picked up a small number of times. The genes are TRBV10-3 and TRBJ1-5; D unresolved. Germline V gives CDR1 ENHRY, CDR2 SYGVKD. V shed 3 bases and J shed 3 bases, with 12 bases lying between them. The CDR3 sequence is 15 residues long. CDR3 DNA: TGTGCCATCAGTGATTCTGGCAAAAACAATCAGCCCCAGCATTTT. Its protein product is CAISDSGKNNQPQHF.

This clonotype was detected ten times or more. This sequence joins TRBV6-5 and TRBJ1-1, with D uncertain. The CDR3 length is 15 residues. From germline, CDR1 is MNHEY and CDR2 SVGAGI. Trimming stripped 2 bases from V and 1 base from J, with 11 bases between. In DNA form, the CDR3 reads TGTGCCAGCAGTTACATGTATCGAGCGAACACTGAAGCTTTCTTT. This translates into CASSYMYRANTEAFF.

In this sample, this clonotype turned up many times. The CDR3 nucleotides are TGTGCCAGCAGCGCTAGCGGGAGGGCTGAAAATGAGCAGTTCTTC. It codes for CASSASGRAENEQFF. The chain couples TRBV7-2 to TRBJ2-1, with TRBD2 identical over 12 bases. From germline, CDR1 is SGHTA and CDR2 FQGNSA. V was pared by 5 bases and J by 7 bases, with 6 bases of the junction left unmatched. This CDR3 is built from 15 residues. The complete variable domain, with remaining parts taken from reference TRBV7-2 and TRBJ2-1, reads GAGVSQSPSNKVTEKGKDVELRCDPISGHTALYWYRQSLGQGLEFLIYFQGNSAPDKSGLPSDRFSAERTGGSVSTLTIQRTQQEDSAVYLCASSASGRAENEQFFGPGTRLTVL.

Only a few counts were recorded for this clonotype. This chain connects TRBV19 to TRBJ2-4; 9 nucleotides align to TRBD1. J lost 4 bases, V lost 6 bases, and 1 base had no gene match. Germline V lookup: CDR1 LNHDA, CDR2 SQIVND (reference sequence). The CDR3 covers 13 residues. This CDR3 is CASSGTGKNIQYF. In nucleotides, the CDR3 is TGTGCCAGTAGCGGGACAGGGAAAAACATTCAGTACTTC.

This clonotype was seen many times. V gene TRBV29-1 combines with J gene TRBJ2-4; 8 bases fit TRBD1. Trimming removed 7 bases from V and 9 bases from J; junction bases left unmatched: 11. CDR3 length equals 13 residues. Germline V gene lookup returns CDR1 SQVTM and CDR2 ANQGSEA. The DNA of the CDR3 is TGCAGCGCTGGTGCGGACAGGGAAGCCATTCAGTACTTC. Protein sequence: CSAGADREAIQYF.

The chain recombines TRBV28 with TRBJ1-3; D ambiguous. Germline V CDR1 and CDR2: MDHEN, SYDVKM. The CDR3 consists of 14 residues. Trimming left V 6 bases short and J 3 bases short, with 12 bases between. This chain's CDR3 is CASSPPWGGNTIYF. CDR3 sequence (DNA): TGTGCCAGCAGCCCCCCTTGGGGTGGAAACACCATATATTTT.

A note on this clonotype: Just one base apart from a much larger clone, this may be a read error. This chain links TRBV4-1 with TRBJ1-3, with D uncertain. This CDR3 is built from 13 residues. The germline gives CDR1 MGHRA, CDR2 YSYEKL. CDR3 amino acids: CTSSQVGGNTIYF. In DNA form, the CDR3 reads TGCACCAGCAGCCAAGTTGGTGGAAACACCATATATTTT.

This clonotype was detected ten times or more. DNA of the CDR3: TGTGCCAGCAGCCTCAGGGATTCCAATTCACCCCTCCACTTT. It codes for CASSLRDSNSPLHF. V gene TRBV7-2 combines with J gene TRBJ1-6; a weak D match, TRBD1 (5 bases). The length of the CDR3 is 14 residues. Trimming pared 5 bases from V and 7 bases from J, leaving 12 bases between. Germline values: CDR1 SGHTA, CDR2 FQGNSA. Filled out from reference TRBV7-2 and TRBJ1-6, the complete variable domain reads GAGVSQSPSNKVTEKGKDVELRCDPISGHTALYWYRQSLGQGLEFLIYFQGNSAPDKSGLPSDRFSAERTGGSVSTLTIQRTQQEDSAVYLCASSLRDSNSPLHFGNGTRLTVT.

There are a few counts of this clonotype. The rearrangement joins TRBV28 to TRBJ1-1; D remains unclear. CDR1 and CDR2 (germline): MDHEN, SYDVKM. Trimming took 2 bases from V and 7 from J, leaving 11 bases between them. The CDR3 sequence is 13 residues long. This CDR3 reads CASSLRTVFEAFF. The CDR3 DNA follows: TGTGCCAGCAGTTTACGGACCGTTTTTGAAGCTTTCTTT.

This clonotype occurred many times. This chain links TRBV28 with TRBJ1-3; no clear D. V lost 5 bases and J 0 bases, leaving 11 bases between the germline ends. The CDR3 extends over 15 amino acids. Germline loops: CDR1 MDHEN, CDR2 SYDVKM. The CDR3 DNA follows: TGTGCCAGCAGTCGCGGGGTTTACTCTGGAAACACCATATATTTT. It yields the protein CASSRGVYSGNTIYF.

J is TRBJ2-7 and V is TRBV6-2 or TRBV6-3; D call uncertain. Trimming removed 5 bases at V and 0 bases at J, with 14 bases between. Germline lookup yields CDR1 MNHEY and CDR2 SVGEGT. There are 15 residues in the CDR3. The CDR3 is CASSRVTGLSYEQYF. Written as DNA, the CDR3 is TGTGCCAGCAGTCGCGTGACCGGCCTCTCCTACGAGCAGTACTTC.

At least ten counts were recorded for this clonotype. The rearrangement joins TRBV4-2 to TRBJ2-2; unclear D gene. The CDR3 consists of 15 residues. In germline, CDR1 is LGHNA, CDR2 YNFKEQ. The V gene lost 0 bases and the J gene lost 5 bases, with 10 bases spanning the gap. The CDR3 is CASSQEERLTGELFF. The CDR3 nucleotides are TGTGCCAGCAGCCAAGAAGAACGTCTTACCGGGGAGCTGTTTTTT.

This clonotype was recorded only once. The chain couples TRBV11-2 to TRBJ1-3; D not certain. CDR1 is SGHAT and CDR2 is FQNNGV in the germline V gene. The V gene lost 3 bases and the J gene lost 6 bases, with 12 bases spanning the gap. CDR3 length: 14 amino acids. The chain's CDR3 is CASSFNQDSNTIYF. Written as DNA, the CDR3 is TGTGCCAGCAGCTTTAATCAGGATTCAAACACCATATATTTT.

This clonotype was counted ten times or more. The chain recombines TRBV10-3 with TRBJ1-1; no firm D call. The CDR3 length is 15 residues. Trimming pared 0 bases from V and 1 base from J, leaving 9 bases between. Germline-derived CDR1 and CDR2 are ENHRY and SYGVKD. CDR3 region: CAISESGWRNTEAFF. DNA for the CDR3: TGTGCCATCAGTGAGTCTGGGTGGAGGAACACTGAAGCTTTCTTT.

This clonotype was found a few times. This sequence joins TRBV19 and TRBJ1-2, with D possibly matching TRBD1 (6 bases). Germline V gene data show CDR1 as LNHDA and CDR2 as SQIVND (reference sequence). The CDR3 is made up of 14 amino acids. V lost 7 bases, J lost 3 bases, and 15 bases lay in between. The CDR3 nucleotides are TGTGCCAGTACCCCGGGGAGGGGGGACTATGGCTACACCTTC. This sequence encodes CASTPGRGDYGYTF.

This clonotype was counted ten times or more. V is TRBV12-3 or TRBV12-4 and J is TRBJ1-6; the D is unclear. V was cut by 3 bases and J by 6 bases, with 12 bases left in between. The CDR3 contains 15 residues. DNA for the CDR3: TGTGCCAGCAGTTTCAGGCAGAGTGTTAATTCACCCCTCCACTTT. Translated, it gives CASSFRQSVNSPLHF.

This clonotype showed up many times. The chain is built from TRBV7-2 and TRBJ2-7; 7 nucleotides line up with TRBD1. This CDR3 is built from 12 residues. With V trimmed by 5 bases and J by 2 bases, 0 bases remained unmatched. From germline, CDR1 is SGHTA and CDR2 FQGNSA. The CDR3 sequence is CASSQGAYEQYF. Written as DNA, the CDR3 is TGTGCCAGCAGCCAGGGGGCCTACGAGCAGTACTTC.

This clonotype has only a few counts. The rearrangement links TRBV9 to TRBJ2-6; D ambiguous. The germline gives CDR1 SGDLS, CDR2 YYNGEE. V was pared by 0 bases and J by 12 bases, with 7 bases between. This CDR3 has 12 amino acids. The DNA for the CDR3 is TGTGCCAGCAGCGTAGTCCCCAGCGTCCTGACTTTC. Protein: CASSVVPSVLTF.

The chain carries TRBV20-1 and TRBJ2-7; 11 nucleotides agree with TRBD2. V dropped 8 bases and J dropped 3; count of bases not matched to a gene: 6. This CDR3 is built from 13 residues. The germline CDR1 and CDR2 sequences are DFQATT and SNEGSKA (reference sequence). Written as DNA, the CDR3 is TGCAGTTCCGGGACTAGCGGTTTCTACGAGCAGTACTTC. Amino acids: CSSGTSGFYEQYF.

Sample share makes this clonotype medium-sized. The rearrangement joins TRBV28 to TRBJ2-1; 10 nucleotides line up with TRBD2. The germline V gene has CDR1 MDHEN and CDR2 SYDVKM. This CDR3 has 20 amino acids. J was trimmed by 4 bases and V by 5 bases; bases with no gene match: 20. The CDR3 DNA is TGTGCCAGCAGTCTCCCCCCCGGACTAGCGGAAGGCAGTCGGTACAATGAGCAGTTCTTC. It yields the protein CASSLPPGLAEGSRYNEQFF. The full variable domain, with the rest looked up from reference TRBV28 and TRBJ2-1, is DVKVTQSSRYLVKRTGEKVFLECVQDMDHENMFWYRQDPGLGLRLIYFSYDVKMKEKGDIPEGYSVSREKKERFSLILESASTNQTSMYLCASSLPPGLAEGSRYNEQFFGPGTRLTVL.

The table lists this clonotype with a count of one. This may arise from a read error, as a much more abundant clone is one base away. The chain uses TRBV7-2 and TRBJ2-5, with no clear D. Germline CDR1 reads SGHTA; CDR2 reads FQGNSA. The CDR3 has 13 residues. CDR3 residues: CAGSQELQETQYF. In DNA form, the CDR3 reads TGTGCCGGCAGCCAAGAACTCCAAGAGACCCAGTACTTC.

In its sample, this clonotype was seen many times. The chain's CDR3 is CASSLIGYRGYTF. The CDR3 DNA reads TGTGCCAGCAGCTTAATAGGGTATCGTGGCTACACCTTC. This chain connects TRBV13 to TRBJ1-2, with D hard to call. Germline loops: CDR1 PRHDT, CDR2 FYEKMQ (reference sequence). V lost 2 bases and J lost 7, with 11 bases in between. The CDR3 has 13 residues.

This clonotype occurred a few times. V is TRBV19 and J is TRBJ2-7, with 10 bases fitting TRBD2. Looked up from germline, CDR1 is LNHDA and CDR2 is SQIVND (reference sequence). The CDR3 is 16 amino acids. Unmatched junction bases numbered 3, after V lost 1 base and J lost 0 bases. The CDR3 sequence is CASSIGASGSSYEQYF. The CDR3 DNA follows: TGTGCCAGTAGTATAGGAGCTAGCGGGAGCTCCTACGAGCAGTACTTC. Using reference TRBV19 and TRBJ2-7 for the parts outside the CDR3, the full variable domain is DGGITQSPKYLFRKEGQNVTLSCEQNLNHDAMYWYRQDPGQGLRLIYYSQIVNDFQKGDIAEGYSVSREKKESFPLTVTSAQKNPTAFYLCASSIGASGSSYEQYFGPGTRLTVT.